The 2 T cell receptor beta chains below all came from one sample that was sequenced in a study of blood T cell repertoires in COVID-19. TCRdb's table, derived via immunoSEQ multiplex PCR, lists solely in-frame clones and lacks some. The sample carries around 300,000 clones, 88% recorded once. The specimen sequenced was PBMCs or T cells enriched from blood (not recorded which). Receptors originate from a man younger than 40 who had recovered from COVID-19.

The chain links TRBV5-3 to TRBJ1-6, with D unresolved. TRBV5-3 is flagged as an ORF with uncertain function. This CDR3 has 16 amino acids. V was cut by 0 bases and J by 0 bases, with 7 bases left in between. CDR3 nucleotides: TGTGCCAGAAGCTTGGACCCCAGCTCCTATAATTCACCCCTCCACTTT. The encoded protein is CARSLDPSSYNSPLHF.

This clone was found a few times. Here the CDR3 reads CASSPTGYNEQFF. In DNA form, the CDR3 reads TGCGCCAGCAGCCCAACAGGGTACAATGAGCAGTTCTTC. The J gene is TRBJ2-1, the V gene TRBV5-1; weak D call: TRBD1 (6 bases). Germline V gene lookup returns CDR1 SGHRS and CDR2 YFSETQ. The CDR3 sequence is 13 residues long. V was shortened by 4 bases and J by 4 bases, with 9 bases between the two germline ends.